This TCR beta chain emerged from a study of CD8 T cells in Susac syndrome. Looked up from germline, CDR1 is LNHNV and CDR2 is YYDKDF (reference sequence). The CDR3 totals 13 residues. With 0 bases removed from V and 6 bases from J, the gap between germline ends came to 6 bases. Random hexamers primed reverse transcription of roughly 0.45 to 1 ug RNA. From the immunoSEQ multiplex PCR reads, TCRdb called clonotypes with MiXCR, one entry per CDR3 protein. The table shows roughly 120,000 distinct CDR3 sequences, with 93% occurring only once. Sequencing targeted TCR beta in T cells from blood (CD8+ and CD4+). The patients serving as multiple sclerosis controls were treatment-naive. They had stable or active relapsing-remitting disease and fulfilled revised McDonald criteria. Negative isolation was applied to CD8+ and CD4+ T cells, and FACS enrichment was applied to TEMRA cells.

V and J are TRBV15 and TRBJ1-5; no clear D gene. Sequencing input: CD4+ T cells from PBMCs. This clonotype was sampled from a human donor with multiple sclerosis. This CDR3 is CATSRDHSQPQHF. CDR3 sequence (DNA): TGTGCCACCAGCAGAGATCACAGTCAGCCCCAGCATTTT.